These T cell receptor beta chains were read from a single sample in a study of radiation and T cells in renal cell carcinoma. The method was immunoSEQ multiplex PCR; TCRdb's version includes in-frame clones alone and lacks a portion of them. Among some 150,000 clones, around nine tenths were seen once, and the ten largest hold 12%. This specimen consisted of blood, obtained from a patient whose treatment included radiotherapy and nephrectomy. These receptors were taken from a woman aged 50 to 60 with renal cell carcinoma. The CDR3 runs from the conserved cysteine through the conserved F or W. Each record gives: V gene, J gene, clone size, D gene, CDR3 protein, CDR3 DNA. The D gene is left open where the match is weak. The listing skips clone size in some rows; elsewhere it reads once, few, many or a size class.

TRBV5-4	TRBJ2-3	-	TRBD2	CASSPYLRGGLGDTQYF	TGTGCCAGCAGCCCCTACTTGCGGGGGGGCCTGGGAGATACGCAGTATTTT
TRBV5-1	TRBJ1-2	-	-	CASSLTTGALNYGYTF	TGCGCCAGCAGCTTGACTACGGGGGCCCTTAACTATGGCTACACCTTC
TRBV6-5	TRBJ2-1	once	-	CASSRRGPGNEQFF	TGTGCCAGCAGTCGCCGGGGCCCGGGGAATGAGCAGTTCTTC
TRBV7-3	TRBJ2-2	-	-	CASSLGTGWDTGELFF	TGTGCCAGCAGCTTAGGAACAGGATGGGACACCGGGGAGCTGTTTTTT
TRBV6-1	TRBJ1-1	few	-	CASNMGRGTEAFF	TGTGCCAGCAACATGGGAAGGGGAACTGAAGCTTTCTTT
TRBV6-5	TRBJ2-7	-	-	CASTPTASSYEQYF	TGTGCCAGCACTCCGACAGCCTCCTCCTACGAGCAGTACTTC
TRBV5-8	TRBJ2-3	-	-	CASSPGLRPSTDTQYF	TGTGCCAGCAGCCCGGGACTCAGGCCCAGCACAGATACGCAGTATTTT
TRBV4-3	TRBJ1-2	-	-	CASSQDVVNGYTF	TGCGCCAGCAGCCAAGATGTTGTGAATGGCTACACCTTC
TRBV7-8	TRBJ2-1	-	TRBD2	CASSLKEGLAGGIEKFF	TGTGCCAGCAGCTTAAAGGAAGGGCTAGCGGGCGGCATAGAGAAGTTCTTC
TRBV30	TRBJ1-5	-	-	CAWSVLGSGQPQHF	TGTGCCTGGAGTGTACTGGGCAGTGGACAGCCCCAGCATTTT
TRBV30	TRBJ1-1	few	TRBD1	CAWSVYRGRGTEAFF	TGTGCCTGGAGTGTTTACAGGGGAAGGGGAACTGAAGCTTTCTTT
TRBV6-5	TRBJ2-2	-	TRBD1	CASTRDRGPGELFF	TGTGCCAGCACCCGGGACAGGGGCCCCGGGGAGCTGTTTTTT
TRBV10-3	TRBJ1-2	-	TRBD1	CAIRGTDWDGYTF	TGTGCCATCAGAGGGACAGATTGGGACGGCTACACCTTC
TRBV19	TRBJ1-5	-	TRBD1	CASSATGLNQPQHF	TGTGCCAGTAGTGCGACAGGGCTTAATCAGCCCCAGCATTTT